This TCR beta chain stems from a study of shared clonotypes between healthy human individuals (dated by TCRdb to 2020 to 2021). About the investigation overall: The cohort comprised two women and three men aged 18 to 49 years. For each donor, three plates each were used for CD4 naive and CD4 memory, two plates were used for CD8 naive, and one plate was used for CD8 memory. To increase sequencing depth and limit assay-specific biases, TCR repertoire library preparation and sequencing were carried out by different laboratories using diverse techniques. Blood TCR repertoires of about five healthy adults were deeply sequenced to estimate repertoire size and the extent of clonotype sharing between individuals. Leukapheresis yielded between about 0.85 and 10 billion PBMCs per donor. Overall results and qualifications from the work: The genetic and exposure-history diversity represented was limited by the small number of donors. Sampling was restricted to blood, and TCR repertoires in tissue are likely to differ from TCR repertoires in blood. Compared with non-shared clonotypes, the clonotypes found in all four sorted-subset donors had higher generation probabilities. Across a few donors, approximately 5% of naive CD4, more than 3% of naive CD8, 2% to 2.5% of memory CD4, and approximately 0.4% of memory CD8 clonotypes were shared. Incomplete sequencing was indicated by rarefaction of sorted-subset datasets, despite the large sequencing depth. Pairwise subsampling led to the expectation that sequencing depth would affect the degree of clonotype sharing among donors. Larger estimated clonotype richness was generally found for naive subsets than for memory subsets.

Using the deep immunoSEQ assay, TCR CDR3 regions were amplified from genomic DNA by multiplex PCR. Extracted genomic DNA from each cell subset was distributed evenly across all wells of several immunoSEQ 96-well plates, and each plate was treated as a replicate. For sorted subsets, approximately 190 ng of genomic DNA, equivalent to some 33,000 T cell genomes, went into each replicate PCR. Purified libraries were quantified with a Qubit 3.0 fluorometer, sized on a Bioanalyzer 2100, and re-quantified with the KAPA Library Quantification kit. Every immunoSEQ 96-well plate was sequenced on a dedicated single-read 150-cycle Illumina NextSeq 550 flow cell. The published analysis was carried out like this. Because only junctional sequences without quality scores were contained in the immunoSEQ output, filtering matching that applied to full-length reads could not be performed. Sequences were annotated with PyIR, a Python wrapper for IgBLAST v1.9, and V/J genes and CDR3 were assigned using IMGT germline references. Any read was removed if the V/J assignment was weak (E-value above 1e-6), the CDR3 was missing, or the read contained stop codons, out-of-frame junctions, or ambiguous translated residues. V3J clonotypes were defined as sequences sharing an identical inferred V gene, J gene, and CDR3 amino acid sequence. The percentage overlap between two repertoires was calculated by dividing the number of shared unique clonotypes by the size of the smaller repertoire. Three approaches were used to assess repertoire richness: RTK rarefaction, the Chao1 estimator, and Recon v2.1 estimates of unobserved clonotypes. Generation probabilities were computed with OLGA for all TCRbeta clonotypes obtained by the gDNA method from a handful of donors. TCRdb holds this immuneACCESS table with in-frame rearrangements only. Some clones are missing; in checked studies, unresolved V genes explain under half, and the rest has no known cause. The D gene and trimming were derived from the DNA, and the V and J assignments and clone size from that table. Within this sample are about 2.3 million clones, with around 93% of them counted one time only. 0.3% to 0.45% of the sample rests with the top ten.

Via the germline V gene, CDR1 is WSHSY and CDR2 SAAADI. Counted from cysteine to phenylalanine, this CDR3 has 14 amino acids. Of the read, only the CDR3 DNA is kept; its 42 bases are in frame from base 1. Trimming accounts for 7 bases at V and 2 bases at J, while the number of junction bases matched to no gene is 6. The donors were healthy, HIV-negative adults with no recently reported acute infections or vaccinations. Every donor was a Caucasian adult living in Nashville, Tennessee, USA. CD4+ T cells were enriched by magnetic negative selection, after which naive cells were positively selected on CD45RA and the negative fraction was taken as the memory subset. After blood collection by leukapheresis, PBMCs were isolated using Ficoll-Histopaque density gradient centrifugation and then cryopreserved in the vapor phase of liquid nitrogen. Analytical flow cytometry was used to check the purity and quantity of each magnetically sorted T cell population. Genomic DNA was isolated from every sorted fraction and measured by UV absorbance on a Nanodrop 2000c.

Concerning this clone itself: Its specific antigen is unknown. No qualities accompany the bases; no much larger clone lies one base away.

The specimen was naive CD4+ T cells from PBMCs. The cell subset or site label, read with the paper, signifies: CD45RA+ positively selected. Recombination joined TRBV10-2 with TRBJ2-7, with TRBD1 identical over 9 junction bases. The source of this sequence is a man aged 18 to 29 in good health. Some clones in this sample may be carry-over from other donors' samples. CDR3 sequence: CASKTGGDTYEQYF. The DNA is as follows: TGCGCCAGCAAGACAGGGGGGGACACCTACGAGCAGTACTTC.